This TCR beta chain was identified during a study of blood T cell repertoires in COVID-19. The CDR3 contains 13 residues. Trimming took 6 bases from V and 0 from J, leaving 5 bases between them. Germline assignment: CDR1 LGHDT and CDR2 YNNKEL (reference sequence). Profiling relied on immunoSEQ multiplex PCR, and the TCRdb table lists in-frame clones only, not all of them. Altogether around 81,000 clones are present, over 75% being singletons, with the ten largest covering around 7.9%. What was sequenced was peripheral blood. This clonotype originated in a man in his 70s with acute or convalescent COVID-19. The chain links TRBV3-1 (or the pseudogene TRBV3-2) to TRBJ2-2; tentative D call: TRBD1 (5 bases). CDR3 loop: CASRTANTGELFF. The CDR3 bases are TGTGCCAGCAGGACAGCGAACACCGGGGAGCTGTTTTTT.